The present T cell receptor (beta chain) was sequenced within a study of blood T cell repertoires in COVID-19. Study-level background: The samples span acute and convalescent COVID-19 from the United States, Italy and Spain. PBMCs, B-cell-depleted T cells, or T cells provided the cDNA or gDNA that made up the material.

As originally analysed: Estimation of nucleated cell counts was performed using reference gene primer amplification. Using immunoSEQ multiplex PCR, the repertoire was profiled, and TCRdb retains in-frame clones only, with some absent. V and J calls and clone size come straight from that table; D and trimming were deduced from the DNA. The sample yields about 130,000 clones, around 76% seen once. Germline assignment: CDR1 LGHDT and CDR2 YNNKEL (reference sequence). There are 15 residues in the CDR3. V was pared by 6 bases and J by 7 bases, with 7 bases of the junction left unmatched. Material: peripheral blood. This TCR was sampled from a man aged 60-69 years with acute or convalescent COVID-19. The rearrangement links TRBV3-1 (or the pseudogene TRBV3-2) to TRBJ2-3, with 13 bases that match TRBD2. CDR3 amino acids: CASSPLAGGLYTQYF. In nucleotides, the CDR3 is TGTGCCAGCAGTCCACTAGCGGGGGGGCTATATACGCAGTATTTT.